The 20 T cell receptor beta chains below all came from one sample that was sequenced in a study of blood T cell repertoires in COVID-19 (dated by TCRdb to about 2020). Libraries were constructed by the immunoSEQ multiplex PCR assay. TCRdb stores this immuneACCESS table with in-frame sequences only. Part of the clones is absent; in the studies checked, under half of the shortfall reflects unresolved V genes, and no reason is known for the rest. The sample table contains 190,000 or so clones; only one count was recorded for roughly four fifths of them. The ten biggest clones cover less than 15% of the sample. Sequenced input: peripheral blood. The receptors originated from a man aged 45 to 65 who had recovered from COVID-19.

The chain links TRBV15 to TRBJ2-7, with 9 bases identical to TRBD2. Germline CDR1 and CDR2: LNHNV and YYDKDF (reference sequence). The ends lost 0 bases at V and 2 bases at J; junction bases unmatched: 11. The length of the CDR3 is 18 residues. The CDR3 is CATSRDRPSGILAYEQYF. CDR3 bases: TGTGCCACCAGCAGAGATAGGCCTAGCGGGATACTAGCCTACGAGCAGTACTTC.

The gene calls are TRBV19 and TRBJ2-6; D is unresolved. The CDR3 totals 15 residues. Trimming cost V 5 bases and J 4 bases, with 12 bases left between them. Per the germline V gene, CDR1 is LNHDA and CDR2 is SQIVND (reference sequence). Here the CDR3 DNA reads TGTGCCAGTAGTTTCTCAGTGTCCGGGGCCAACGTCCTGACTTTC. This translates into CASSFSVSGANVLTF.

This clone showed up just once. The V gene is TRBV7-2, the J gene TRBJ2-1, with D possibly being TRBD2 (5 bases). Germline V gene lookup returns CDR1 SGHTA and CDR2 FQGNSA. The CDR3 consists of 14 residues. The V and J ends lost 2 bases and 4 bases respectively, with 9 bases between them. DNA for the CDR3: TGTGCCAGCAGCTTATCCGGGGTGTACAATGAGCAGTTCTTC. As protein: CASSLSGVYNEQFF.

The V call is TRBV4-2, the J call TRBJ2-7, with 11 bases lining up with TRBD2. The V segment lost 2 bases and the J segment 2 bases; nucleotides outside the gene matches: 5. Germline CDR1 LGHNA, CDR2 YNFKEQ. There are 16 residues in the CDR3. As DNA, the CDR3 is TGTGCCAGCAGCCAACAAGGACTAGCGGGCCCCTACGAGCAGTACTTC. This translates into CASSQQGLAGPYEQYF.

V and J are TRBV27 and TRBJ1-5; TRBD1 aligns across 8 bases. Looked up from germline, CDR1 is MNHEY and CDR2 is SMNVEV (reference sequence). This CDR3 is 15 amino acids long. Unmatched junction bases numbered 6, after V lost 6 bases and J lost 2 bases. DNA for the CDR3: TGTGCCAGCAGCCACGGGACAGGAGGCAATCAGCCCCAGCATTTT. Its protein is CASSHGTGGNQPQHF.

V is TRBV5-4 and J is TRBJ2-7; 9 positions agree with TRBD1. Looked up from germline, CDR1 is SGHNT and CDR2 is YYREEE (reference sequence). V was pared by 4 bases and J by 0 bases, with 8 bases of the junction left unmatched. The CDR3 loop spans 16 amino acids. CDR3 sequence (DNA): TGTGCCAGCAGCCGAAACCGGGACAGGGTCTCCTACGAGCAGTACTTC. Amino acid sequence: CASSRNRDRVSYEQYF.

This clone was seen many times. The rearrangement joins TRBV7-8 to TRBJ1-5; 7 bases line up with TRBD1. The CDR3 is made up of 16 amino acids. The germline gives CDR1 SGHVS, CDR2 FQNEAQ. V gave up 2 bases and J gave up 5 bases; unmatched junction bases: 9. CDR3 protein: CASSLLGAGGDQPQHF. The CDR3 nucleotides are TGTGCCAGCAGCTTACTTGGTGCAGGGGGAGATCAGCCCCAGCATTTT.

The chain recombines TRBV27 with TRBJ1-2; weak D call: TRBD1 (5 bases). In germline, CDR1 is MNHEY, CDR2 SMNVEV (reference sequence). V lost 0 bases and J lost 4, with 12 bases in between. The CDR3 is made up of 15 amino acids. CDR3 nucleotide sequence: TGTGCCAGCAGTTTATCGCTTCCAGGGCTCTATGGCTACACCTTC. Translating gives CASSLSLPGLYGYTF.

This clone was seen only a few times. The chain uses TRBV27 and TRBJ2-1; TRBD2 matches 11 bases. The CDR3 is made up of 17 amino acids. Germline lookup yields CDR1 MNHEY and CDR2 SMNVEV (reference sequence). J lost 5 bases, V lost 4 bases, and 10 bases had no gene match. The CDR3 DNA reads as TGTGCCAGCAGTTCACCCGGACTAGCGGGTGAACACAATGAGCAGTTCTTC. Translated: CASSSPGLAGEHNEQFF.

This clone was observed a few times. The rearrangement links TRBV19 to TRBJ2-1; 12 bases align to TRBD2. Germline V gene lookup returns CDR1 LNHDA and CDR2 SQIVND (reference sequence). This CDR3 has 17 amino acids. Trimming took 5 bases from V and 5 from J; bases not matched to a gene: 10. The CDR3 here is CASSPRTSGKFNNEQFF. The CDR3 coding sequence is TGTGCCAGTAGTCCAAGGACTAGCGGGAAGTTTAACAATGAGCAGTTCTTC.

CDR3 loop: CASSRGTGGSVTDTQYF. The CDR3 DNA reads TGTGCCAGCAGTCGGGGAACAGGGGGTTCGGTGACAGATACGCAGTATTTT. The chain employs TRBV2 and TRBJ2-3; 8 positions agree with TRBD1. CDR1 and CDR2 from the germline V gene are SNHLY and FYNNEI. The ends lost 5 bases at V and 3 bases at J; junction bases unmatched: 13. The CDR3 loop spans 17 amino acids.

This clone appeared once. The chain has TRBV6-6 and TRBJ1-1, with D perhaps TRBD1 (5 bases). Germline loops: CDR1 MNHNY, CDR2 SVGAGI (reference sequence). Trimming removed 5 bases at V and 3 bases at J, with 28 bases between. The CDR3 is made up of 19 amino acids. The CDR3 sequence is CASSPHTGDGLSGDTEAFF. The CDR3 nucleotides read TGTGCCAGCAGTCCTCATACGGGGGACGGTTTGAGTGGGGACACTGAAGCTTTCTTT.

The V and J genes are TRBV3-1 (or the pseudogene TRBV3-2) and TRBJ1-1, with a possible D match to TRBD1 (5 bases). The CDR3 has 16 amino acids. Trimming removed 0 bases at V and 3 bases at J, with 14 bases between. CDR1 and CDR2 from the germline V gene are LGHDT and YNNKEL (reference sequence). The CDR3 DNA reads as TGTGCCAGCAGCCAAGAGGGTGTGCAGGGCTACACTGAAGCTTTCTTT. This codes for CASSQEGVQGYTEAFF.

J is TRBJ1-5 and V is TRBV10-2; the D gene is possibly TRBD1 (6 bases). CDR3 length: 12 residues. CDR1 is WSHSY and CDR2 is SAAADI in the germline V gene. V was shortened by 3 bases and J by 9 bases, with 9 bases between the two germline ends. The CDR3 reads CASSDQGRPQHF. The CDR3 DNA sequence: TGCGCCAGCAGTGATCAGGGGCGGCCCCAGCATTTT.

The chain recombines TRBV4-3 with TRBJ2-1; D not certain. V was clipped by 1 base and J by 0 bases, with 10 bases between them. The length of the CDR3 is 16 residues. The germline V gene has CDR1 LGHNA and CDR2 YSLEER. CDR3 DNA: TGCGCCAGCAGCCAAGCGCCCAGATCCTCCTACAATGAGCAGTTCTTC. Amino acids: CASSQAPRSSYNEQFF.

The chain couples TRBV3-1 (or the pseudogene TRBV3-2) to TRBJ1-1, with D maybe TRBD1 (5 bases). The CDR3 runs to 14 residues. Germline lookup yields CDR1 LGHDT and CDR2 YNNKEL (reference sequence). Trimming cost V 3 bases and J 2 bases, with 10 bases left between them. The CDR3 sequence is CASSHLDRNTEAFF. CDR3 in DNA: TGTGCCAGCAGCCACCTCGACAGAAACACTGAAGCTTTCTTT.

The CDR3 region is CATSDPNTDTQYF. CDR3 nucleotide sequence: TGTGCCACCAGTGACCCAAACACAGATACGCAGTATTTT. The gene calls are TRBV24-1 and TRBJ2-3; the D is unclear. The CDR3 sequence is 13 residues long. V lost 4 bases, J lost 2 bases, and 6 bases lay in between. Per the germline V gene, CDR1 is KGHDR and CDR2 is SFDVKD.

This sequence joins TRBV7-8 and TRBJ1-1; 7 bases agree with TRBD1. Germline V gives CDR1 SGHVS, CDR2 FQNEAQ. This CDR3 is 15 amino acids long. With 4 bases clipped from V and 3 bases from J, the junction kept 8 bases outside the gene matches. The CDR3 nucleotides read TGTGCCAGCAGCTCTATTAGTACAGGGGACACTGAAGCTTTCTTT. Translation gives CASSSISTGDTEAFF.

CDR3 nucleotide sequence: TGTGCCATCAGTGAGTCTGACAGAACCACAGATACGCAGTATTTT. Its translation: CAISESDRTTDTQYF. The chain recombines TRBV10-3 with TRBJ2-3, with D tentatively TRBD1 (5 bases). The germline V gene has CDR1 ENHRY and CDR2 SYGVKD. The germline V and J ends were trimmed by 0 bases and 2 bases, with 9 bases remaining between them. The length of the CDR3 is 15 residues.

The chain combines TRBV30 with TRBJ2-6; possibly TRBD2 for D (5 bases). V lost 1 base, J lost 0 bases, and 16 bases lay in between. CDR1 GTSNPN and CDR2 SVGIG come from the germline V gene (reference sequence). This CDR3 is built from 18 residues. The CDR3 region is CAWSGSIGSSSGANVLTF. CDR3 DNA sequence: TGTGCCTGGAGTGGGAGTATAGGGAGCTCCTCTGGGGCCAACGTCCTGACTTTC.